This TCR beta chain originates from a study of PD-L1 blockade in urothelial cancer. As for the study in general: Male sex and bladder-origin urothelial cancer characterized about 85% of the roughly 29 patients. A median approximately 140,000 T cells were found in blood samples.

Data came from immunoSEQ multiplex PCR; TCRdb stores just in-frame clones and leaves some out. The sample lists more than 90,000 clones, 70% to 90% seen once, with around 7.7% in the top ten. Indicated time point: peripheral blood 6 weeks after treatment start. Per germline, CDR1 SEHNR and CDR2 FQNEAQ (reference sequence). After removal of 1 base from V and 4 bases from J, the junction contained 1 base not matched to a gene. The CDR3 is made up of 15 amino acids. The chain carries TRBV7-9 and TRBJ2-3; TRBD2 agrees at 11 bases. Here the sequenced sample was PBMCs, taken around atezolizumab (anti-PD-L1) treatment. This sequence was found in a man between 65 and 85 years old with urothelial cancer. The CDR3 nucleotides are TGTGCCAGCAGCTTAGAGGGACTAGCGGCAGATACGCAGTATTTT. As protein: CASSLEGLAADTQYF.